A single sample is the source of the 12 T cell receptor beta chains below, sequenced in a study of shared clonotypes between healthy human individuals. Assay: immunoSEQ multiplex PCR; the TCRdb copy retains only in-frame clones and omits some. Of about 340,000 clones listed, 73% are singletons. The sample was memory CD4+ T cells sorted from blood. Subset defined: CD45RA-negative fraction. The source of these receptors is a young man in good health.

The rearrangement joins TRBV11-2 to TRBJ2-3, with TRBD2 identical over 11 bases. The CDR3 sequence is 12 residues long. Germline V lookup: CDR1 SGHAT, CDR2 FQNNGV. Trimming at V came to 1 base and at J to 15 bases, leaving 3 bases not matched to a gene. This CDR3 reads CASSLGGLAVYF. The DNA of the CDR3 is TGTGCCAGCAGCTTAGGGGGACTAGCGGTTTATTTT.

The CDR3 DNA is TGTGCCAGCAGTTTTGGTCAGGTAGATGAAAAACTGTTTTTT. Translating it yields CASSFGQVDEKLFF. J is TRBJ1-4 and V is TRBV28; D gene unclear. V shed 3 bases and J shed 6 bases, with 11 bases lying between them. This CDR3 region has 14 residues. Germline CDR1 MDHEN, CDR2 SYDVKM.

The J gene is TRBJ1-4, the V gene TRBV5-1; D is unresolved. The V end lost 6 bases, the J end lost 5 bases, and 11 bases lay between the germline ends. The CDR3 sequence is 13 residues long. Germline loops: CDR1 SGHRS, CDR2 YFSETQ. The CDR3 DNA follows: TGCGCCAGCAAGGAGGGAAGAAATGAAAAACTGTTTTTT. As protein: CASKEGRNEKLFF. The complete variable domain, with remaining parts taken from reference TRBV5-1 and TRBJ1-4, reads KAGVTQTPRYLIKTRGQQVTLSCSPISGHRSVSWYQQTPGQGLQFLFEYFSETQRNKGNFPGRFSGRQFSNSRSEMNVSTLELGDSALYLCASKEGRNEKLFFGSGTQLSVL.

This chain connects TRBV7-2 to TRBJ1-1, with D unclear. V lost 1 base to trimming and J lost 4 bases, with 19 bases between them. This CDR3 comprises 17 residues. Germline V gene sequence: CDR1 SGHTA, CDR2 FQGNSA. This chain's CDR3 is CASSLGSRTVRLTEAFF. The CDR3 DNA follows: TGTGCCAGCAGCTTAGGTAGCAGGACGGTTCGGCTCACTGAAGCTTTCTTT.

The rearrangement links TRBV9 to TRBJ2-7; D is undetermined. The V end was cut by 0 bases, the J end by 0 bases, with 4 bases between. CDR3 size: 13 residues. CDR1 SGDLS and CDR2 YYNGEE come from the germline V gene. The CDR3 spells CASSVGSSYEQYF. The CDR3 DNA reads TGTGCCAGCAGCGTAGGTTCCTCCTACGAGCAGTACTTC.

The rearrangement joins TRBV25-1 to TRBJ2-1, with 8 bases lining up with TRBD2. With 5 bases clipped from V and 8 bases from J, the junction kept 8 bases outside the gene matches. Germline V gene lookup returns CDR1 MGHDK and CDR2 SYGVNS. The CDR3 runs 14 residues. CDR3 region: CASSPGLVRDEQFF. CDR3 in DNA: TGTGCCAGCAGTCCGGGACTAGTCAGGGATGAGCAGTTCTTC.

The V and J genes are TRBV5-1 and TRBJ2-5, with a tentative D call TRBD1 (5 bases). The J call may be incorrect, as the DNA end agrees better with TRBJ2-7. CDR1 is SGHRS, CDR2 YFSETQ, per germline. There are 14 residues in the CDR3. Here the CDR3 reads CASSLGRARYEQYF. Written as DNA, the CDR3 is TGCGCCAGCAGCTTGGGCAGGGCCCGCTACGAGCAGTACTTC.

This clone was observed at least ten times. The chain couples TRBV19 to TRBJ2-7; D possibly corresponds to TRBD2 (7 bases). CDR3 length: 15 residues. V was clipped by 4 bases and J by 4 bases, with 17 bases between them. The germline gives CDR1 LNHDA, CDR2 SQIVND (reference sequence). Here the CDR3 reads CASSTLGGAAYEQYF. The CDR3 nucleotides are TGTGCCAGTAGTACCCTGGGGGGGGCAGCTTACGAGCAGTACTTC.

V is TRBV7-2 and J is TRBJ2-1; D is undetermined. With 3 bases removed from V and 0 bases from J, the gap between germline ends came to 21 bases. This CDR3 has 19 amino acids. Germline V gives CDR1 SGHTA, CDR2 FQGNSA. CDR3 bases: TGTGCCAGCAGCTTTTTCGTCCCGGTTGGGTATCGCTCCTACAATGAGCAGTTCTTC. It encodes CASSFFVPVGYRSYNEQFF.

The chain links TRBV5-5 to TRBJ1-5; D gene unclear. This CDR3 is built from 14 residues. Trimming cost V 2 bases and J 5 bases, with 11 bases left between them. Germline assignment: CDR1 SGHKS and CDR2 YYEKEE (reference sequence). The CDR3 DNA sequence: TGTGCCAGCAGCTTTCTATCGGGCGATCAGCCCCAGCATTTT. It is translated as CASSFLSGDQPQHF.

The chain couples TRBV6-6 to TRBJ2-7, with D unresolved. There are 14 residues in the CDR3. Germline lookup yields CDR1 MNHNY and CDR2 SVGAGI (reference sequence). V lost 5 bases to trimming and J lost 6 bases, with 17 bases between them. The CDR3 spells CASSLPGLLFEQYF. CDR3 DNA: TGTGCCAGCAGTCTCCCGGGCCTGCTTTTCGAGCAGTACTTC.

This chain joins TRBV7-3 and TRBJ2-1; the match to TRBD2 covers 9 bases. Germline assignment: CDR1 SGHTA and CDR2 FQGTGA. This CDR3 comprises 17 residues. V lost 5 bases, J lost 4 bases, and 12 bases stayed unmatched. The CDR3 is CASSAWRDSGGYNEQFF. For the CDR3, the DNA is TGTGCCAGCAGCGCATGGCGGGATAGCGGGGGATACAATGAGCAGTTCTTC.